This TCR beta chain emerged from a study of blood T cell repertoires in COVID-19. About the research overall: T cells, B-cell-depleted T cells, or PBMCs provided the cDNA or gDNA that served as material.

Only a few counts were recorded for this clone. V was pared by 7 bases and J by 6 bases, with 15 bases between. Germline V gives CDR1 PRHDT, CDR2 FYEKMQ (reference sequence). The CDR3 runs 14 residues. Data came from immunoSEQ multiplex PCR; TCRdb stores just in-frame clones and leaves some out. This sample has approximately 150,000 clones, with 75% to 90% found just once. The sequence came from a human donor in a cohort sampled during active COVID-19. The rearrangement joins TRBV13 to TRBJ2-2; TRBD2 is a possible D gene (5 bases). The material sequenced was peripheral blood. CDR3 in amino acids: CASNLGAFAGELFF. CDR3 DNA: TGTGCCAGCAACCTGGGAGCGTTCGCCGGGGAGCTGTTTTTT.